These 31 T cell receptor beta chains came from one sample sequenced in a study of T cell responses to AZD1222 COVID-19 vaccine (dated by TCRdb to the early 2020s). Libraries were prepared through the immunoSEQ multiplex PCR assay. TCRdb mirrors the immuneACCESS table, restricted to in-frame sequences. Some clones are absent from its copies; in checked studies, under half trace to an unresolved V gene, and the reason for the others is unknown. Across this sample there are around 100,000 clones, with 88% seen only once. The top ten hold about 1.8% of the sample. Read against the paper, the sample's time point label means: baseline before first vaccination. The sample here was peripheral blood, taken on day 0 of AZD1222 vaccination. The receptors here all came from an adult in good health.

The chain employs TRBV7-9 and TRBJ1-5; D is perhaps TRBD1 (6 bases). Per germline, CDR1 SEHNR and CDR2 FQNEAQ (reference sequence). The CDR3 totals 15 residues. Trimming cost V 1 base and J 5 bases, with 12 bases left between them. The CDR3 DNA is TGTGCCAGCAGCTTAGGCGTGACAGGTTATCAGCCCCAGCATTTT. This gives the protein CASSLGVTGYQPQHF.

This chain uses TRBV30 with TRBJ2-7; no clear D gene. V was pared by 5 bases and J by 6 bases, with 14 bases between. Germline V gives CDR1 GTSNPN, CDR2 SVGIG (reference sequence). This CDR3 is 12 amino acids long. CDR3 DNA sequence: TGTGCCTGGGCAACTACCACAGCCGAGCAGTACTTC. Translated, it gives CAWATTTAEQYF.

V is TRBV30 and J is TRBJ2-1, with 8 nucleotides matching TRBD2. The CDR3 spans 15 residues. Looked up from germline, CDR1 is GTSNPN and CDR2 is SVGIG (reference sequence). J gave up 8 bases and V 3 bases, and 12 bases lay outside the gene matches. This CDR3 is CAWSTGAGGVDEQFF. The CDR3, as DNA: TGTGCCTGGAGCACCGGGGCGGGAGGAGTCGATGAGCAGTTCTTC.

V is TRBV28 and J is TRBJ2-1; D call uncertain. V dropped 10 bases and J dropped 0 bases, with 16 bases sitting between them. The CDR3 runs to 15 residues. The germline V gene encodes CDR1 MDHEN and CDR2 SYDVKM. The CDR3, as DNA: TGTGCCACCGGGTCGAGCGTAAGCTCCTACAATGAGCAGTTCTTC. Residues: CATGSSVSSYNEQFF.

With respect to this clone: The germline gene is not matched at one end of the junction; a read error may be the cause. The rearrangement joins TRBV27 to TRBJ2-2; the D gene could be TRBD1 or TRBD2 (5 bases each). The V gene's germline CDR1 is MNHEY and CDR2 SMNVEV (reference sequence). The CDR3 has 15 residues. The CDR3 sequence is CASSINRGLTRELFF. CDR3 bases: TGTGCCAGCAGTATCAACCGGGGCCTCACCCGGGAGCTGTTTTTT.

The chain combines TRBV12-5 with TRBJ2-7; D possibly matches TRBD1 or TRBD2 (6 bases each). Germline values: CDR1 LGHNT, CDR2 FRNRAP. The ends were cut back, 5 bases at V and 4 bases at J, with 15 bases in the middle. The CDR3 has 14 amino acids. CDR3: CASGPGGGIYEQYF. The CDR3 DNA reads as TGTGCTAGTGGTCCCGGAGGGGGGATTTACGAGCAGTACTTC.

The gene calls are TRBV30 and TRBJ1-3; no definite D call. This CDR3 has 12 residues. CDR1 is GTSNPN and CDR2 is SVGIG in the germline V gene (reference sequence). The germline V and J ends were trimmed by 1 base and 2 bases, with 3 bases remaining between them. The CDR3: CAWSEPGNTIYF. The CDR3 DNA sequence: TGTGCCTGGAGTGAGCCTGGAAACACCATATATTTT.

The rearrangement links TRBV5-1 to TRBJ2-1; D remains ambiguous. The CDR3 loop spans 16 amino acids. The V gene's germline CDR1 is SGHRS and CDR2 YFSETQ. V shed 6 bases and J shed 4 bases, with 20 bases lying between them. This CDR3 is CASNPRASTYYNEQFF. As DNA, the CDR3 is TGCGCCAGCAACCCTAGGGCCAGCACTTATTACAATGAGCAGTTCTTC.

The chain uses TRBV29-1 and TRBJ1-2, with a tentative D call TRBD1 (6 bases). Germline V gene sequence: CDR1 SQVTM, CDR2 ANQGSEA. With 6 bases removed from V and 3 bases from J, the gap between germline ends came to 17 bases. The CDR3 runs 14 residues. For the CDR3, the DNA is TGCAGCGTGCAATACTACAGGGACCACTATGGCTACACCTTC. Translation gives CSVQYYRDHYGYTF.

V and J are TRBV4-1 and TRBJ2-1; 8 nucleotides align to TRBD1. In germline, CDR1 is MGHRA, CDR2 YSYEKL. This CDR3 has 16 residues. Trimming took 2 bases from V and 10 from J; bases not matched to a gene: 13. CDR3 amino acids: CASSQTTGGRDSEQFF. The CDR3 DNA sequence: TGCGCCAGCAGCCAAACTACAGGGGGGCGGGACAGCGAGCAGTTCTTC.

The chain recombines TRBV28 with TRBJ1-5, with unresolved D. The CDR3 loop spans 12 amino acids. The ends were cut back, 2 bases at V and 7 bases at J, with 6 bases in the middle. Germline CDR1 reads MDHEN; CDR2 reads SYDVKM. CDR3 coding DNA: TGTGCCAGCAGTTTAGGGTACCAGCCCCAGCATTTT. Its translation is CASSLGYQPQHF.

The chain is built from TRBV27 and TRBJ2-3, with TRBD2 identical over 14 bases. J was trimmed by 4 bases and V by 6 bases; bases with no gene match: 12. This CDR3 is built from 18 residues. CDR1 MNHEY and CDR2 SMNVEV come from the germline V gene (reference sequence). The CDR3 loop reads CASSRTSGRSGVPDTQYF. Here the CDR3 DNA reads TGTGCCAGCAGCCGGACTAGCGGGAGGTCTGGGGTCCCAGATACGCAGTATTTT.

The chain joins TRBV28 to TRBJ1-3, with 8 bases matching TRBD1. V lost 4 bases to trimming and J lost 2 bases; unmatched junction nucleotides: 4. The CDR3 extends over 15 amino acids. In germline, CDR1 is MDHEN, CDR2 SYDVKM. CDR3 protein: CASSWSDRAGNTIYF. DNA for the CDR3: TGTGCCAGCAGTTGGTCGGACAGGGCTGGAAACACCATATATTTT. The variable domain in full, with the rest retrieved from reference TRBV28 and TRBJ1-3, is DVKVTQSSRYLVKRTGEKVFLECVQDMDHENMFWYRQDPGLGLRLIYFSYDVKMKEKGDIPEGYSVSREKKERFSLILESASTNQTSMYLCASSWSDRAGNTIYFGEGSWLTVV.

The chain joins TRBV21-1 to TRBJ2-3. TRBV21-1 is a pseudogene segment. The CDR3 has 14 residues. The CDR3 DNA is TGTGCCAGCAGCAATGAGAGGGGCCAAGATACGCAGTATTTT. The encoded protein is CASSNERGQDTQYF.

V gene TRBV27 combines with J gene TRBJ1-2; a weak D match, TRBD1 (5 bases). V was trimmed by 5 bases and J by 4 bases, leaving 23 bases between them. CDR3 length: 17 residues. CDR1 is MNHEY and CDR2 is SMNVEV in the germline V gene (reference sequence). In DNA form, the CDR3 reads TGTGCCAGCAGTACCACCCCAATAGGGGTCCGGGGCTATGGCTACACCTTC. This sequence encodes CASSTTPIGVRGYGYTF.

This clone was observed a few times. This sequence joins TRBV7-9 and TRBJ1-6; perhaps TRBD1 as D (6 bases). Germline assignment: CDR1 SEHNR and CDR2 FQNEAQ (reference sequence). The CDR3 has 15 amino acids. The V end was cut by 4 bases, the J end by 6 bases, with 13 bases between. CDR3 loop: CASSSYRVGNSPLHF. The CDR3 bases are TGTGCCAGCAGCTCATACAGGGTCGGTAATTCACCCCTCCACTTT.

The chain employs TRBV5-6 and TRBJ2-5; no firm D call. This CDR3 spans 12 amino acids. Germline loops: CDR1 SGHDT, CDR2 YYEEEE. Trimming took off 0 bases at V and 5 bases at J, with 5 bases between the two ends. Written as DNA, the CDR3 is TGTGCCAGCAGCTTGGACGGGGAGACCCAGTACTTC. Translating it yields CASSLDGETQYF.

This clone appeared a few times. The chain links TRBV5-1 to TRBJ2-3; D may match TRBD1 or TRBD2 (6 bases each). The V and J ends lost 3 bases and 1 base respectively, with 15 bases between them. Germline-derived CDR1 and CDR2 are SGHRS and YFSETQ. The CDR3 has 16 amino acids. This CDR3 reads CASSWGAGHGTDTQYF. DNA of the CDR3: TGCGCCAGCAGCTGGGGGGCGGGCCATGGCACAGATACGCAGTATTTT.

The chain recombines TRBV14 with TRBJ2-7, with D tentatively TRBD2 (5 bases). The CDR3 runs 14 residues. V lost 4 bases and J 2 bases, leaving 12 bases between the germline ends. From germline, CDR1 is SGHDN and CDR2 FVKESK. CDR3 in amino acids: CASSPGIVAYEQYF. The CDR3 nucleotides are TGTGCCAGCAGCCCGGGGATAGTTGCCTACGAGCAGTACTTC.

This chain connects TRBV3-1 (or the pseudogene TRBV3-2) to TRBJ2-7; possible D gene TRBD2, 6 bases. Germline V gene sequence: CDR1 LGHDT, CDR2 YNNKEL (reference sequence). The germline V and J ends were trimmed by 8 bases and 5 bases, with 22 bases remaining between them. This CDR3 is built from 15 residues. CDR3: CASRRGGGLKNEQYF. The CDR3 region has the DNA TGTGCCAGCCGGAGGGGCGGCGGGCTGAAAAACGAGCAGTACTTC.

The V gene is TRBV2, the J gene TRBJ1-1, with D perhaps matching TRBD1 (6 bases). This CDR3 comprises 13 residues. The ends were cut back, 6 bases at V and 10 bases at J, with 18 bases in the middle. Germline CDR1 and CDR2: SNHLY and FYNNEI. For the CDR3, the DNA is TGTGCCAGCAGGACAGGCCCTAACTGGGGAGCTTTCTTT. Its protein is CASRTGPNWGAFF. Full variable domain (rest looked up from reference TRBV2 and TRBJ1-1): EPEVTQTPSHQVTQMGQEVILRCVPISNHLYFYWYRQILGQKVEFLVSFYNNEISEKSEIFDDQFSVERPDGSNFTLKIRSTKLEDSAMYFCASRTGPNWGAFFGQGTRLTVV.

This clone was recorded once. V gene TRBV4-2 combines with J gene TRBJ2-2, with 9 bases identical to TRBD1. This CDR3 has 17 residues. The germline CDR1 and CDR2 sequences are LGHNA and YNFKEQ. J lost 5 bases, V lost 0 bases, and 7 bases had no gene match. CDR3 residues: CASSQEGPGQGTGELFF. In DNA form, the CDR3 reads TGTGCCAGCAGCCAAGAAGGGCCCGGACAGGGGACCGGGGAGCTGTTTTTT.

This chain uses TRBV11-2 with TRBJ1-5; D not certain. Germline-derived CDR1 and CDR2 are SGHAT and FQNNGV. Trimming pared 5 bases from V and 15 bases from J, leaving 14 bases between. There are 11 residues in the CDR3. The CDR3 loop is CASSPHSILHF. For the CDR3, the DNA is TGTGCCAGCAGCCCCCATTCCATTCTGCATTTT.

The J gene is TRBJ1-2, the V gene TRBV27, with D maybe TRBD1 (6 bases). Germline V lookup: CDR1 MNHEY, CDR2 SMNVEV (reference sequence). Trimming cost V 6 bases and J 5 bases, with 19 bases left between them. The CDR3 spans 15 residues. The CDR3 nucleotides read TGTGCCAGCAGAACCACTCTTACAGGGATTTATGGCTACACCTTC. Its protein product is CASRTTLTGIYGYTF.

V gene TRBV28 combines with J gene TRBJ2-7; weak D call: TRBD1 (5 bases). Per germline, CDR1 MDHEN and CDR2 SYDVKM. The CDR3 spans 13 residues. V shed 4 bases and J shed 5 bases, with 12 bases lying between them. The CDR3 region is CASSSQGLDEQYF. In DNA form, the CDR3 reads TGTGCCAGCAGTTCGCAGGGTTTAGACGAGCAGTACTTC. Full variable domain (outside the CDR3, taken from reference TRBV28 and TRBJ2-7): DVKVTQSSRYLVKRTGEKVFLECVQDMDHENMFWYRQDPGLGLRLIYFSYDVKMKEKGDIPEGYSVSREKKERFSLILESASTNQTSMYLCASSSQGLDEQYFGPGTRLTVT.

V and J are TRBV24-1 and TRBJ1-5; D is unclear. Trimming took off 2 bases at V and 4 bases at J, with 5 bases between the two ends. Germline lookup yields CDR1 KGHDR and CDR2 SFDVKD. The CDR3 has 13 residues. Here the CDR3 reads CATSDSANQPQHF. The CDR3 DNA follows: TGTGCCACCAGTGATTCGGCAAATCAGCCCCAGCATTTT.

The chain couples TRBV6-5 to TRBJ1-1, with TRBD1 as a possible D gene (5 bases). The CDR3 contains 13 residues. V was trimmed by 7 bases and J by 1 base, leaving 10 bases between them. CDR1 is MNHEY and CDR2 is SVGAGI in the germline V gene. CDR3 coding DNA: TGTGCCAGCATGGGGACCCCGAACACTGAAGCTTTCTTT. Protein: CASMGTPNTEAFF.

The V call is TRBV7-2, the J call TRBJ1-5; D possibly corresponds to TRBD1 (5 bases). The CDR3 covers 13 residues. Germline-derived CDR1 and CDR2 are SGHTA and FQGNSA. V gave up 8 bases and J gave up 5 bases, with 13 bases separating them. The CDR3 region has the DNA TGTGCCAGCGGGACTGGGATGGATCAGCCCCAGCATTTT. Its translation: CASGTGMDQPQHF.

This rearrangement joins TRBV6-4 to TRBJ2-1, with TRBD2 as a possible D gene (5 bases). The CDR3 is 12 residues long. Germline V lookup: CDR1 MRHNA, CDR2 SNTAGT. V was pared by 2 bases and J by 7 bases, with 6 bases between. CDR3 in amino acids: CASSDGGNEQFF. The CDR3 nucleotides are TGTGCCAGCAGTGACGGAGGAAATGAGCAGTTCTTC.

The chain links TRBV18 to TRBJ1-5, with D tentatively TRBD1 (5 bases). V gave up 2 bases and J gave up 2 bases, with 13 bases separating them. The germline CDR1 and CDR2 sequences are KGHSH and LQKENI. This CDR3 has 16 residues. CDR3 region: CASSPGGEGGNQPQHF. The CDR3 DNA reads TGTGCCAGCTCACCAGGGGGGGAAGGGGGCAATCAGCCCCAGCATTTT.

The sample holds a few counts of this clone. The rearrangement links TRBV11-2 to TRBJ2-3; the D gene is possibly TRBD2 (5 bases). The germline CDR1 and CDR2 sequences are SGHAT and FQNNGV. Trimming took off 5 bases at V and 2 bases at J, with 11 bases between the two ends. The CDR3 covers 14 residues. CDR3 sequence (DNA): TGTGCCAGCAGCCTCGGACTTGACACAGATACGCAGTATTTT. Translating it yields CASSLGLDTDTQYF.